These 16 T cell receptor beta chains were sequenced from one sample in a study of shared clonotypes between healthy human individuals. Repertoires were generated with immunoSEQ multiplex PCR, while TCRdb's copy carries only in-frame clones and drops some. The data contain some 480,000 clones, about 80% of them singletons. Source material: PBMCs. These receptors were obtained from a middle-aged woman in good health. Some clones in this sample may be carry-over from other donors' samples.

The rearrangement uses TRBV5-8 and TRBJ1-2; TRBD1 might be the D (6 bases). CDR1 SGHTS and CDR2 YDEGEE come from the germline V gene. The CDR3 covers 12 residues. V lost 2 bases, J lost 7 bases, and 9 bases lay in between. CDR3 region: CASSFRGAGYTF. CDR3 DNA: TGTGCCAGCAGCTTCAGGGGAGCTGGCTACACCTTC.

About this clone itself: Other DNA sequences in this specimen translate into the identical CDR3. This chain connects TRBV19 to TRBJ1-5, with D possibly being TRBD1 (6 bases). The germline V and J ends were trimmed by 3 bases and 4 bases, with 13 bases remaining between them. The CDR3 is made up of 15 amino acids. The germline CDR1 and CDR2 sequences are LNHDA and SQIVND (reference sequence). The CDR3 is CASSISRGSNQPQHF. For the CDR3, the DNA is TGTGCCAGTAGTATCTCCAGGGGAAGTAATCAGCCCCAGCATTTT.

The rearrangement joins TRBV6-6 to TRBJ2-2, with TRBD2 identical over 10 bases. Per germline, CDR1 MNHNY and CDR2 SVGAGI (reference sequence). Trimming removed 5 bases from V and 4 bases from J; junction bases left unmatched: 4. The CDR3 length is 15 residues. CDR3 sequence: CASSPAGGSTGELFF. The CDR3 region has the DNA TGTGCCAGCAGTCCAGCGGGAGGGTCCACCGGGGAGCTGTTTTTT.

The rearrangement uses TRBV11-2 and TRBJ2-3; 7 nucleotides align to TRBD2. Per germline, CDR1 SGHAT and CDR2 FQNNGV. The J segment lost 0 bases and the V segment lost 4 bases, leaving 7 bases of the junction unmatched. This CDR3 region has 16 residues. This CDR3 reads CASSWGGSGSTDTQYF. CDR3 bases: TGTGCCAGCAGCTGGGGTGGTAGCGGGAGCACAGATACGCAGTATTTT.

The V and J genes are TRBV19 and TRBJ1-5, with TRBD1 as a possible D gene (5 bases). CDR3 size: 14 residues. Germline V gene sequence: CDR1 LNHDA, CDR2 SQIVND (reference sequence). Trimming took 4 bases from V and 7 from J, leaving 14 bases between them. The CDR3 loop is CASSTQGGVQPQHF. CDR3 in DNA: TGTGCCAGTAGTACCCAAGGAGGGGTGCAGCCCCAGCATTTT.

This clone was observed a few times. The chain is built from TRBV6-4 and TRBJ2-1; no clear D. The CDR3 loop spans 13 amino acids. Trimming stripped 2 bases from V and 8 bases from J, with 10 bases between. Germline CDR1 MRHNA, CDR2 SNTAGT. The CDR3 DNA reads TGTGCCAGCAGTGACCTGGCGTCGTATGAGCAGTTCTTC. Protein: CASSDLASYEQFF.

The J gene is TRBJ1-5, the V gene TRBV15; D ambiguous. V gave up 3 bases and J gave up 3 bases, with 24 bases separating them. The CDR3 is 19 amino acids. Germline values: CDR1 LNHNV, CDR2 YYDKDF (reference sequence). The CDR3 spells CATSSGPIKVMGFNQPQHF. DNA of the CDR3: TGTGCCACCAGCAGCGGTCCCATTAAAGTAATGGGGTTCAATCAGCCCCAGCATTTT.

As regards this clone: Sequence at one end of the junction differs from germline and may be a read error. This chain uses TRBV27 with TRBJ2-7, with 10 bases identical to TRBD1. This CDR3 has 15 amino acids. CDR1 MNHEY and CDR2 SMNVEV come from the germline V gene (reference sequence). The CDR3 sequence is CAGSRQGASSYEQYF. CDR3 nucleotide sequence: TGTGCCGGCAGCCGACAGGGGGCTTCCTCCTACGAGCAGTACTTC.

The rearrangement links TRBV14 to TRBJ1-2; the D gene is possibly TRBD1 (6 bases). Germline V gives CDR1 SGHDN, CDR2 FVKESK. Trimming took off 5 bases at V and 7 bases at J, with 23 bases between the two ends. CDR3 length equals 16 residues. CDR3 nucleotides: TGTGCCAGCAGCTCCGAGACGGGACAAGGGGTGCGTGGCTACACCTTC. Its translation: CASSSETGQGVRGYTF.

This clone appeared many times. This sequence joins TRBV29-1 and TRBJ2-7, with 8 bases lining up with TRBD1. Trimming took 7 bases from V and 5 from J; bases not matched to a gene: 10. In germline, CDR1 is SQVTM, CDR2 ANQGSEA. The CDR3 has 13 amino acids. CDR3 nucleotides: TGCAGCGCCATGACAGGGGAGACTGACGAGCAGTACTTC. It specifies CSAMTGETDEQYF.

This clone showed up just a few times. The chain has TRBV2 and TRBJ2-5, with D maybe TRBD2 (6 bases). The ends were cut back, 10 bases at V and 3 bases at J, with 12 bases in the middle. CDR1 and CDR2 (germline): SNHLY, FYNNEI. There are 12 residues in the CDR3. The CDR3 protein is CANLANKETQYF. The CDR3 DNA is TGTGCCAACCTAGCGAACAAAGAGACCCAGTACTTC.

This chain joins TRBV5-6 and TRBJ2-7; perhaps TRBD1 as D (6 bases). CDR1 is SGHDT and CDR2 is YYEEEE in the germline V gene. CDR3 length: 13 residues. Trimming took off 4 bases at V and 1 base at J, with 9 bases between the two ends. CDR3 in amino acids: CASSPDSSYEQYF. In DNA, the CDR3 is TGTGCCAGCAGCCCGGACAGTTCCTACGAGCAGTACTTC.

This clone has only a few counts. The genes are TRBV30 and TRBJ1-3; D not resolved. Trimming removed 0 bases from V and 0 bases from J, with 6 bases in between. CDR1 is GTSNPN, CDR2 SVGIG, per germline (reference sequence). The CDR3 runs 14 residues. Here the CDR3 DNA reads TGTGCCTGGAGTGTTAAGGCCTCTGGAAACACCATATATTTT. Its translation: CAWSVKASGNTIYF.

With respect to this clone: The junction and the germline gene differ at one end; a read error may be behind it. The V call is TRBV30, the J call TRBJ1-1; D is uncertain. This CDR3 is built from 13 residues. In germline, CDR1 is GTSNPN, CDR2 SVGIG (reference sequence). The CDR3 sequence: CARSVSRNTEAFF. The CDR3 DNA sequence: TGTGCCCGGAGTGTATCACGGAACACTGAAGCTTTCTTT.

The chain has TRBV19 and TRBJ2-1, with 7 nucleotides matching TRBD2. Germline loops: CDR1 LNHDA, CDR2 SQIVND (reference sequence). The CDR3 is 14 amino acids. Trimming cost V 7 bases and J 6 bases; bases outside gene matches: 9. The CDR3, as DNA: TGTGCCAGTACGCAAGGGCGGGAGAGCAATGAGCAGTTCTTC. The encoded protein is CASTQGRESNEQFF.

The chain links TRBV28 to TRBJ1-1, with TRBD1 matching 7 bases. Germline CDR1 is MDHEN and CDR2 is SYDVKM. The CDR3 sequence is 16 residues long. The ends lost 1 base at V and 1 base at J; junction bases unmatched: 6. The CDR3 DNA reads TGTGCCAGCAGTTTATATCAGGGGGGGACGAACACTGAAGCTTTCTTT. Its translation is CASSLYQGGTNTEAFF.